The subject of this entry is one TCR beta chain. As yet, its antigen is unknown. The sample comes from a study of cytomegalovirus exposure and HLA in healthy donors. Study-wide results and limits: Across donors, sequencing depth was assumed by presence/absence analyses to be roughly uniform. Many donors shared some public TCRs, even though most TCR sequences were rare.

Donors in the study were healthy people who gave bone marrow. The PCR made use of 60 Vbeta and 13 Jbeta primers. Only in-frame clones appear in the TCRdb table, and some are missing; sequencing was by immunoSEQ multiplex PCR. Counted here are more than 150,000 clones, roughly four fifths occurring once; the ten biggest clones make up around 1.6%. This clonotype originated in a man between 50 and 59 years old in good health and CMV-seronegative. Sequencing was performed on PBMCs.

The CDR3 sequence is CASSEAGGQETQYF. CDR3 nucleotide sequence: TGTGCCAGCAGCGAAGCGGGGGGGCAAGAGACCCAGTACTTC. This rearrangement joins TRBV7-2 to TRBJ2-5; 10 positions agree with TRBD2. The V segment lost 5 bases and the J segment 2 bases; nucleotides outside the gene matches: 2. The CDR3 is 14 residues long. Germline CDR1 reads SGHTA; CDR2 reads FQGNSA.